A selection of T cell receptor beta chains follows, all from one sample in a study of beta chain features in type 1 diabetes. Sequenced by immunoSEQ multiplex PCR; TCRdb stores in-frame clones only, minus some. Here the sample spans 500,000 to 800,000 clones, under 15% being singletons. The sample comprised naive CD4+ T cells from blood. These receptor sequences come from a man aged 25 to 40 with type 1 diabetes. Each CDR3 is given with its conserved first and last residue. D genes are given only for firm matches. Expanded clones are given a class, and other clones once, few, many or no size at all.

>TRBJ2-7|TRBV28|.|.
TGTGCCAGCAAGGGGGTAATTCCCTACGAGCAGTACTTC
CASKGVIPYEQYF
>TRBJ2-5|TRBV29-1|.|.
TGCAGCGTTAGTTCGGGCCACTTGGGAGAGACCCAGTACTTC
CSVSSGHLGETQYF
>TRBJ1-1|TRBV2|few|.
TGTGCCAGCGGCACCCCTCCGGGAGCGAACACTGAAGCTTTCTTT
CASGTPPGANTEAFF
>TRBJ1-6|TRBV7-9|few|.
TGTGCCAGCAGCTTAACGCAGAGACATTCACCCCTCCACTTT
CASSLTQRHSPLHF
>TRBJ1-1|TRBV18|.|TRBD1
TGTGCCAGCTCACCTTCCGGGACAGGTTCGGGCACTGAAGCTTTCTTT
CASSPSGTGSGTEAFF
>TRBJ2-7|TRBV6-1|.|.
TGTGCCAGCAGTCGAATCGGTCACGAGCAGTACTTC
CASSRIGHEQYF
>TRBJ2-6|TRBV18|few|.
TGTGCCAGCTCACCAGGAATCTCTGGGGCCAACGTCCTGACTTTC
CASSPGISGANVLTF
>TRBJ1-6|TRBV4-3|few|.
TGCGCCAGCAGCCAAGGGGAGGCTTACTCCTATAATTCACCCCTCCACTTT
CASSQGEAYSYNSPLHF
>TRBJ1-1|TRBV6-1|few|.
TGTGCCAGCAGTCCAACGGGACAATCGAACACTGAAGCTTTCTTT
CASSPTGQSNTEAFF
>TRBJ1-5|TRBV7-9|few|.
TGTGCCAGCAGCTTAGGGAATAGCAATCAGCCCCAGCATTTT
CASSLGNSNQPQHF
>TRBJ2-1|TRBV7-9|few|.
TGTGCCAGCAGCCCGGGGTTTACAAGCTCCTACAATGAGCAGTTCTTC
CASSPGFTSSYNEQFF
>TRBJ2-3|TRBV4-2|few|.
TGTGCCAGCAGCATGGGCTTACTCACAGATACGCAGTATTTT
CASSMGLLTDTQYF
>TRBJ2-1|TRBV19|few|TRBD1
TGTGCCAGTAGTACTCAGGGGGACCCGGGCGATGAGCAGTTCTTC
CASSTQGDPGDEQFF
>TRBJ2-7|TRBV29-1|.|.
TGCAGCGTTGAATGGAGCAGGACGAACGAGCAGTACTTC
CSVEWSRTNEQYF
>TRBJ2-5|TRBV29-1|.|TRBD1
TGCAGCGTCACAGGGGGTCTAGAGACCCAGTACTTC
CSVTGGLETQYF
>TRBJ1-6|TRBV4-1|few|.
TGCGCCAGCAGCCAAGAAGGACAGTTGGGAAATTCACCCCTCCACTTT
CASSQEGQLGNSPLHF
>TRBJ1-1|TRBV29-1|.|.
TGCAGCGCCCAAACGGGGGACATGAACACTGAAGCTTTCTTT
CSAQTGDMNTEAFF
>TRBJ2-1|TRBV7-3|.|TRBD2
TGTGCCAGCAGCGAACTAGCGGGGTCTAGTGAGCAGTTCTTC
CASSELAGSSEQFF
>TRBJ2-7|TRBV5-1|.|.
TGCGCCAGCAGCCTAGACTACGAGCAGTACTTC
CASSLDYEQYF
>TRBJ1-3|TRBV6-5|few|.
TGTGCCAGCAGTTACTCTCATTTTTCCGGAAACACCATATATTTT
CASSYSHFSGNTIYF
>TRBJ2-1|TRBV15|.|.
TGTGCCACCAGCAGGGACAGCTTCAATGAGCAGTTCTTC
CATSRDSFNEQFF
>TRBJ2-2|TRBV29-1|.|.
TGCAGTTGTAGGACTATGGTCGGGGAGCTGTTTTTT
CSCRTMVGELFF
>TRBJ2-6|TRBV29-1|.|.
TGCAGCGTTGAATGGGGTCCCGCCAACGTCCTGACTTTC
CSVEWGPANVLTF
>TRBJ1-4|TRBV7-2|.|TRBD1
TGTGCCAGCAGCTCCCACGGACAGGGGGTTGCAACTAATGAAAAACTGTTTTTT
CASSSHGQGVATNEKLFF
>TRBJ2-5|TRBV7-6|.|.
TGTGCCAGCAGCTTAGGAGGGGAAGAGACCCAGTACTTC
CASSLGGEETQYF
>TRBJ2-7|TRBV19|few|TRBD1
TGTGCCGTAAGGACAGGGACGTACGAGCAGTACTTC
CAVRTGTYEQYF
>TRBJ2-1|TRBV30|.|.
TGTGCCTGGAGTGTTGGGGGGCGTGTTGAGCAGTTCTTC
CAWSVGGRVEQFF
>TRBJ2-1|TRBV7-8|.|.
TGTGCCAGCAGCTTGGACGTCCACAATGAGCAGTTCTTC
CASSLDVHNEQFF
>TRBJ2-6|TRBV4-3|.|TRBD1
TGCGCCAGCAGCCCAAACAGGGGGTGGACTGGGGCCAACGTCCTGACTTTC
CASSPNRGWTGANVLTF
>TRBJ2-3|TRBV9|.|TRBD2
TGTGCCAGCTCGATAGCGGGGGCAGATACGCAGTATTTT
CASSIAGADTQYF
>TRBJ1-4|TRBV7-8|.|.
TGTGCCAGCAGCTTGGATGAAAAACTGTTTTTT
CASSLDEKLFF
>TRBJ1-2|TRBV18|few|TRBD1
TGTGCCAGCTCCCCCACAGGGGTCTATGGCTACACCTTC
CASSPTGVYGYTF
>TRBJ1-1|TRBV6-5|few|.
TGTGCCAGCAGTTACTCCGGGGATACGGGTACTGAAGCTTTCTTT
CASSYSGDTGTEAFF
>TRBJ2-7|TRBV29-1|few|.
TGCAGCGTCACAGGTGAAGGCTACGAGCAGTACTTC
CSVTGEGYEQYF
>TRBJ2-6|TRBV28|few|.
TGTGCCAGCAGCCCGCCCCCGCGCTCTGGGGCCAACGTCCTGACTTTC
CASSPPPRSGANVLTF
>TRBJ2-7|TRBV7-7|.|.
TGTGCTAGCAGCCGCGACAGTAGCTCCTACGAGCAGTACTTC
CASSRDSSSYEQYF
>TRBJ2-7|TRBV2|few|.
TGTGCCAGCAGTGTTGAGACCTACGAGCAGTACTTC
CASSVETYEQYF
>TRBJ2-3|TRBV9|.|TRBD2
TGTGCCAGCAGTCCAAGCGGGGGCCCGGGGGATACGCAGTATTTT
CASSPSGGPGDTQYF
>TRBJ2-7|TRBV9|few|.
TGTGCCAGCAGCCCAAGACAGGCAATCTACGAGCAGTACTTC
CASSPRQAIYEQYF
>TRBJ2-5|TRBV2|few|.
TGTGCCAGCAGTGAGGAGGAGACCCAGTACTTC
CASSEEETQYF
>TRBJ2-3|TRBV4-2|.|TRBD2
TGTGCCAGCAGCCAAGATCGTAGCGGGGGGGCAGATACGCAGTATTTT
CASSQDRSGGADTQYF
>TRBJ2-1|TRBV29-1|.|TRBD2
TGCAGCGTTGGACTAGCGACAGGCAATGAGCAGTTCTTC
CSVGLATGNEQFF